Below are 8 T cell receptor beta chains sequenced from a single sample in a study of early T cells in non-severe SARS-CoV-2 infection. TCRdb used MiXCR to reprocess the 5' RACE reads, holding one entry per CDR3 protein. The sample records roughly 41,000 distinct CDR3 sequences, around 6.1% being singletons. What was sequenced was whole blood. Receptor source: an adult who was a healthcare worker with PCR-confirmed SARS-CoV-2 infection or an uninfected control (not recorded which).

This chain joins TRBV6-1 and TRBJ2-2; 11 nucleotides match TRBD2. This CDR3 has 14 amino acids. Germline loops: CDR1 MNHNS, CDR2 SASEGT. V lost 6 bases and J lost 5; bases outside the gene matches: 2. The DNA of the CDR3 is TGTGCCAGCAGGCTAGCGGGAGGAACCGGGGAGCTGTTTTTT. Translated: CASRLAGGTGELFF.

Only one count was recorded for this clonotype. The CDR3 region is CASSSHAGLNTQYF. CDR3 coding DNA: TGTGCCAGCAGTTCCCACGCGGGGCTTAATACGCAGTATTTT. The chain has TRBV28 and TRBJ2-3, with D possibly TRBD2 on 6 matching bases. The CDR3 is 14 residues long. Between the trimmed V and J ends, which lost 4 bases and 7 bases, there was a span of 15 bases. Germline CDR1 is MDHEN and CDR2 is SYDVKM.

This clonotype came up a few times. The rearrangement uses TRBV29-1 and TRBJ2-5; D is perhaps TRBD2 (5 bases). The CDR3 length is 16 residues. V was trimmed by 4 bases and J by 5 bases, leaving 23 bases between them. Germline-derived CDR1 and CDR2 are SQVTM and ANQGSEA. The CDR3 region has the DNA TGCAGCGTTGGAGGATCCGGACTCTCCAGTCAGGAGACCCAGTACTTC. It specifies CSVGGSGLSSQETQYF. Together with reference TRBV29-1 and TRBJ2-5, the CDR3 gives the full variable domain: SAVISQKPSRDICQRGTSLTIQCQVDSQVTMMFWYRQQPGQSLTLIATANQGSEATYESGFVIDKFPISRPNLTFSTLTVSNMSPEDSSIYLCSVGGSGLSSQETQYFGPGTRLLVL.

This clonotype has a count of ten or more. The chain combines TRBV12-3 or TRBV12-4 with TRBJ2-7; D is ambiguous. V lost 2 bases and J lost 0, with 5 bases in between. The CDR3 has 13 amino acids. CDR3 residues: CASSLQSSYEQYF. Written as DNA, the CDR3 is TGTGCCAGCAGTTTACAGAGCTCCTACGAGCAGTACTTC.

This chain joins TRBV3-1 and TRBJ2-7; D is possibly TRBD1 (6 bases). CDR3 length: 15 amino acids. Germline loops: CDR1 LGHDT, CDR2 YNNKEL (reference sequence). The V end lost 4 bases, the J end lost 6 bases, and 19 bases lay between the germline ends. The CDR3 here is CASSPNTGIPLEQYF. CDR3 coding DNA: TGTGCCAGCAGCCCAAACACAGGGATCCCACTCGAGCAGTACTTC.

This clonotype was detected ten times or more. The chain joins TRBV30 to TRBJ2-7; 10 nucleotides agree with TRBD1. Germline V CDR1 and CDR2: GTSNPN, SVGIG (reference sequence). The trim removed 1 base at V and 6 bases at J, leaving 6 bases unmatched. CDR3 length equals 14 residues. CDR3 nucleotides: TGTGCCTGGAGTGCCGGGACAGGGGCTGGCGAGCAGTACTTC. Residues: CAWSAGTGAGEQYF.

This clonotype was counted at least ten times. The chain has TRBV20-1 and TRBJ2-6, with D unclear. Germline V gene sequence: CDR1 DFQATT, CDR2 SNEGSKA (reference sequence). CDR3 size: 14 residues. Trimming stripped 3 bases from V and 9 bases from J, with 15 bases between. CDR3 region: CSASATPLGNVLTF. For the CDR3, the DNA is TGCAGTGCTAGTGCAACCCCCCTGGGCAACGTCCTGACTTTC.

In its sample, this clonotype was seen a few times. CDR3 bases: TGTGCCAGCAGTTTATCTAGCGGGGACACTGAAGCTTTCTTT. Translated: CASSLSSGDTEAFF. V usage is TRBV12-3 or TRBV12-4 and J usage is TRBJ1-1; D is unclear. V was pared by 2 bases and J by 3 bases, with 10 bases between. The CDR3 totals 14 residues.